This T cell receptor (beta chain) was obtained from a study of cytomegalovirus exposure and HLA in healthy donors. Findings of the study overall: The authors later linked a missense DCLRE1C variant to TCR beta V- and J-gene trimming.

The germline gives CDR1 SGDLS, CDR2 YYNGEE. The CDR3 contains 15 residues. V lost 4 bases, J lost 4 bases, and 5 bases stayed unmatched. PCR employed 60 Vbeta and 13 Jbeta primers. Authors' analysis steps: It was a later analysis that counted roughly 80 million unique TCR beta chains, of which around 11 million were shared. TCRdb's copy holds only in-frame clones and misses some; the assay was immunoSEQ multiplex PCR. The DNA gave D and trimming, while V, J and clone size come from that table. The top ten clones hold 0.95% to 1.1% of a sample with approximately 170,000 clones, around 76% of them seen once. With respect to this clone: Its antigen is not identified.

The sequencing sample was made of PBMCs. This clonotype was sampled from a middle-aged woman in good health and CMV-seronegative. This chain connects TRBV9 to TRBJ1-4; 9 bases align to TRBD1. The CDR3 region is CASSLRDRDNEKLFF. CDR3 nucleotide sequence: TGTGCCAGCAGCCTCCGGGACAGGGATAATGAAAAACTGTTTTTT.